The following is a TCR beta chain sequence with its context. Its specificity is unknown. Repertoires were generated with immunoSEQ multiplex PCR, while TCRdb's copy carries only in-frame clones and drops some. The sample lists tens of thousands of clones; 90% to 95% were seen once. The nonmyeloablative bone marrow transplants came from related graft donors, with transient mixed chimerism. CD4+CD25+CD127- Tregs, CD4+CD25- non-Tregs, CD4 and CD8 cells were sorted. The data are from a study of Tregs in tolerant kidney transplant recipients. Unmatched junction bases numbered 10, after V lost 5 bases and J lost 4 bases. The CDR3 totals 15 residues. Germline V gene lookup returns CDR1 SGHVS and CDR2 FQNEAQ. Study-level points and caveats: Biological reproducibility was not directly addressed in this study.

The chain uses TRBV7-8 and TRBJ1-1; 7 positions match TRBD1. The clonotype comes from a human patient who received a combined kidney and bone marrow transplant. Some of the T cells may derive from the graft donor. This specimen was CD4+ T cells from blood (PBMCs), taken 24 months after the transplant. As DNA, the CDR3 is TGTGCCAGCAGCCCGTACCTGACAGGGCTCACTGAAGCTTTCTTT. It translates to CASSPYLTGLTEAFF. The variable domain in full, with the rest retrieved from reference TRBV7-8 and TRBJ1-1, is GAGVSQSPRYKVAKRGQDVALRCDPISGHVSLFWYQQALGQGPEFLTYFQNEAQLDKSGLPSDRFFAERPEGSVSTLKIQRTQQEDSAVYLCASSPYLTGLTEAFFGQGTRLTVV.